The rows below give T cell receptor beta chains drawn from one sample of a study of OX40 agonist ivuxolimab in advanced cancers. Libraries were prepared by immunoSEQ multiplex PCR; TCRdb keeps only in-frame clonotypes and omits some of them. The table has 80,000 to 95,000 clones, 80% to 90% seen once. The sample was CD4+ or CD8+ T cells sorted from blood, taken in a trial of the OX40 agonist ivuxolimab. Source of these receptors: an adult with an advanced solid tumor such as melanoma, head and neck, liver or kidney cancer. The CDR3 runs from the conserved cysteine through the conserved F or W. The order of the fields is V gene, J gene, D gene, clone size, CDR3 DNA, CDR3 protein. D genes are given only for firm matches. Size is stated for part of the rows, as once, few or many counts, or as a class when the clone is expanded.

>TRBV21-1|TRBJ2-2|-|-
TGTGCCAGCAGCAAAGGGCCGCAGGGCCGGACCGGGGAGCTGTTTTTT
CASSKGPQGRTGELFF
>TRBV18|TRBJ2-1|TRBD2|-
TGTGCCAGCTCCAACAGCGGGGCCAGCTCCTACAATGAGCAGTTCTTC
CASSNSGASSYNEQFF
>TRBV6-1|TRBJ1-1|-|-
TGTGCCAGCAGTGAACAAGGGCAAACTGAAGCTTTCTTT
CASSEQGQTEAFF
>TRBV20-1|TRBJ1-1|-|few
TGCAGTGCTAGGGGGGTGACTGAAGCTTTCTTT
CSARGVTEAFF
>TRBV7-2|TRBJ2-3|-|-
TGTGCCAGCAGCTTAGCGGGGTACACAGATACGCAGTATTTT
CASSLAGYTDTQYF
>TRBV18|TRBJ2-7|TRBD2|few
TGTGCCAGCTCACCACCGCTAGCGGGGCCCTACGAGCAGTACTTC
CASSPPLAGPYEQYF
>TRBV28|TRBJ1-2|TRBD1|once
TGTGCCAGCAGTAGGGGGCGGGGGTATGGCTACACCTTC
CASSRGRGYGYTF
>TRBV28|TRBJ2-1|TRBD2|-
TGTGCCAGCGACCGGGGGGGGACCTACAATGAGCAGTTCTTC
CASDRGGTYNEQFF
>TRBV7-2|TRBJ1-5|-|-
TGTGCCAGCAGCCTCCGGGACAGCAATCAGCCCCAGCATTTT
CASSLRDSNQPQHF
>TRBV5-1|TRBJ1-3|-|-
TGCGCCAGCAGCCCCGGGACACCCTACTCTGGAAACACCATATATTTT
CASSPGTPYSGNTIYF
>TRBV6-1|TRBJ2-4|-|-
TGTGCCAGCAGTGACTGGACGGGAAACATTCAGTACTTC
CASSDWTGNIQYF
>TRBV6-1|TRBJ2-7|TRBD2|-
TGTGCCAGCACCCCTTCGGGGGGAGGACGCGAGCAGTACTTC
CASTPSGGGREQYF
>TRBV19|TRBJ1-4|-|-
TGTGCCAGTAGTGGGGGCCAGAGGGAAAAACTGTTTTTT
CASSGGQREKLFF
>TRBV4-2|TRBJ1-2|-|-
TGTGCCAGCAGCCCCCGGGACACGGGGGGGGGCTACACCTTC
CASSPRDTGGGYTF
>TRBV5-4|TRBJ2-7|TRBD1|once
TGTGCCAGCAGCATTGGGACAGGGATCGGATACGAGCAGTACTTC
CASSIGTGIGYEQYF
>TRBV27|TRBJ1-2|-|-
TGTGCCAGCAGAAACAGGGTTAACTATGGCTACACCTTC
CASRNRVNYGYTF
>TRBV18|TRBJ2-6|TRBD1|once
TGTGCCAGCTCACCTCCGGGACAGGGTACTGGGGCCAACGTCCTGACTTTC
CASSPPGQGTGANVLTF
>TRBV7-6|TRBJ2-4|-|few
TGTGCCAGCAGCTTAGATTTGAAGGGCATTCAGTACTTC
CASSLDLKGIQYF
>TRBV28|TRBJ2-4|TRBD2|-
TGTGCCAGCAGTTTGCCTAGCGGGGGAAAAAACATTCAGTACTTC
CASSLPSGGKNIQYF
>TRBV2|TRBJ2-1|-|-
TGTGCCAGCAGTGAAGGCGGGTACTCCTACAATGAGCAGTTCTTC
CASSEGGYSYNEQFF
>TRBV5-1|TRBJ1-1|-|-
TGCGCCAGCAGCTTTACAGCCATGAACACTGAAGCTTTCTTT
CASSFTAMNTEAFF
>TRBV5-6|TRBJ2-3|TRBD1|once
TGTGCCAGCAGCCCCGGATACGACAGGGCGACAGATACGCAGTATTTT
CASSPGYDRATDTQYF
>TRBV30|TRBJ1-3|-|-
TGTGCCTGGAGTGTACCAGGGGAGGGAAACACCATATATTTT
CAWSVPGEGNTIYF
>TRBV5-1|TRBJ2-3|-|-
TGCGCCAGCAGCTTGGGGTCGCAAGTCACAGATACGCAGTATTTT
CASSLGSQVTDTQYF
>TRBV10-3|TRBJ1-5|-|few
TGTGCCATCAGTTCGGGGGGTGGCAATCAGCCCCAGCATTTT
CAISSGGGNQPQHF
>TRBV7-2|TRBJ2-7|TRBD2|-
TGTGCCAGCAGCTTAGGGGCTAGCGGGGGGTCCTACGAGCAGTACTTC
CASSLGASGGSYEQYF
>TRBV5-1|TRBJ1-2|-|few
TGCGCCAGCAGTAGGACCGCTGATGGCTACACCTTC
CASSRTADGYTF
>TRBV6-5|TRBJ2-3|TRBD1|-
TGTGCCAGCAGCCCCGGGACAGGGGGGCAAGATACGCAGTATTTT
CASSPGTGGQDTQYF
>TRBV19|TRBJ1-1|-|-
TGTGCCAGTACCGGGCTCCTGAACACTGAAGCTTTCTTT
CASTGLLNTEAFF
>TRBV2|TRBJ1-1|-|few
TGTGCCACCAAACAGGGCACTTCCGAAGCTTTCTTT
CATKQGTSEAFF
>TRBV5-1|TRBJ2-7|-|-
TGCGCCAGCAGCTTAGGTGGCCACTACGAGCAGTACTTC
CASSLGGHYEQYF
>TRBV4-2|TRBJ1-5|-|-
TGTGCCAGCAGCCCCGAACGATTCAATCAGCCCCAGCATTTT
CASSPERFNQPQHF
>TRBV5-4|TRBJ2-3|-|-
TGTGCCAGCAGGCCGGGCGGGGGCCCCGGGGATACGCAGTATTTT
CASRPGGGPGDTQYF
>TRBV7-2|TRBJ2-3|TRBD2|-
TGTGCCAGCAGCCTCAAACGACTAGCGGGGGGCGTTGATACGCAGTATTTT
CASSLKRLAGGVDTQYF
>TRBV30|TRBJ1-5|-|-
TGTGCCTTGGCGGCCTCCAGCAATCAGCCCCAGCATTTT
CALAASSNQPQHF
>TRBV5-4|TRBJ2-3|TRBD1|-
TGTGCCAGCAGCGTAAACAGGGGTTCCAGCACAGATACGCAGTATTTT
CASSVNRGSSTDTQYF
>TRBV27|TRBJ1-1|-|-
TGTGCCAGCAGTTTAGGACGGATGAACACTGAAGCTTTCTTT
CASSLGRMNTEAFF
>TRBV7-9|TRBJ2-7|-|-
TGTGCCAGCAGCCGCCCAATAGGGCCCTACGAGCAGTACTTC
CASSRPIGPYEQYF
>TRBV29-1|TRBJ2-1|TRBD2|many
TGCAGCGTTCCTGCGGGGGGTTCCTACGGTGAGCAGTTCTTC
CSVPAGGSYGEQFF
>TRBV28|TRBJ2-3|-|-
TGTGCCAGCGGAAGTCCCGGCCCAGATACGCAGTATTTT
CASGSPGPDTQYF
>TRBV6-5|TRBJ1-2|TRBD1|-
TGTGCCAGCAGTTACTCAGGGGCAGGGGGCAGTGGCTACACCTTC
CASSYSGAGGSGYTF
>TRBV30|TRBJ1-5|-|-
TGTGCCTGGAGTGTACGGGTGGGTGATCAGCCCCAGCATTTT
CAWSVRVGDQPQHF
>TRBV5-8|TRBJ2-3|TRBD1|-
TGTGCCAGCAGCTGGGACAGGGGGTCAGATACGCAGTATTTT
CASSWDRGSDTQYF
>TRBV7-8|TRBJ2-3|-|-
TGTGCCAGCAGCCGAGGTTTCCAGGGAGGACCGAGAGATACGCAGTATTTT
CASSRGFQGGPRDTQYF
>TRBV30|TRBJ1-1|TRBD1|once
TGCCACAGGGGGGGGGAGAACACTGAAGCTTTCTTT
CHRGGENTEAFF
>TRBV9|TRBJ2-3|TRBD2|-
TGTGCCAGCAGCGTAGAGGCTAGCGGAACAGATACGCAGTATTTT
CASSVEASGTDTQYF
>TRBV5-1|TRBJ2-5|-|-
TGCGCCAGCAGCTTGGCCGGGCCACTGGGGGAGACCCAGTACTTC
CASSLAGPLGETQYF
>TRBV6-1|TRBJ1-5|-|-
TGTGCCAGCAGTGAATCGGGGGGAAATCAGCCCCAGCATTTT
CASSESGGNQPQHF
>TRBV5-1|TRBJ2-7|TRBD1|-
TGCGCCAGCAGCTTGGGTCTGGGACAGGGGGCGAGGGAGCAGTACTTC
CASSLGLGQGAREQYF
>TRBV9|TRBJ2-5|TRBD2|-
TGTGCCAGCAGCGTAGAACCCGGGGGGGCGGCGACCCAGTACTTC
CASSVEPGGAATQYF
>TRBV5-4|TRBJ2-2|TRBD1|-
TGTGCCAGCAGACAGGGGGCAGACACCGGGGAGCTGTTTTTT
CASRQGADTGELFF
>TRBV7-6|TRBJ1-1|-|few
TGTGCCAGCAGCTTAGACAGGTACACTGAAGCTTTCTTT
CASSLDRYTEAFF
>TRBV19|TRBJ2-3|-|-
TGTGCCAGTAGTATCCTGTCGGGTGAAGCAGATACGCAGTATTTT
CASSILSGEADTQYF